This is a list of T cell receptor beta chains from one sample in a study of blood T cell repertoires in COVID-19. Clones were read by immunoSEQ multiplex PCR, and TCRdb kept only the in-frame ones, dropping some. The data contain about 110,000 clones, less than 80% of them singletons. Input material: peripheral blood. All receptors derive from a man between 65 and 80 years old with active or convalescent COVID-19. CDR3s include the opening cysteine and the closing phenylalanine or tryptophan. D genes are given only for firm matches. The listing skips clone size in some rows; elsewhere it reads once, few, many or a size class.

D: TRBD1
V: TRBV5-6
J: TRBJ1-6
size: -
CDR3: CASSSRDRDSPLHF
DNA: TGTGCCAGCAGCTCCCGGGACAGGGATTCACCCCTCCACTTT

D: TRBD1
V: TRBV5-4
J: TRBJ1-6
size: -
CDR3: CATSGTGVNSPLHF
DNA: TGTGCCACCTCCGGGACAGGGGTTAATTCACCCCTCCACTTT

D: TRBD2
V: TRBV7-9
J: TRBJ2-1
size: -
CDR3: CASSLPSGSPSEQFF
DNA: TGTGCCAGCAGCTTACCAAGCGGGAGCCCTAGTGAGCAGTTCTTC

D: -
V: TRBV27
J: TRBJ1-6
size: -
CDR3: CASSSYGGSYNSPLHF
DNA: TGTGCCAGCAGTTCATACGGGGGCTCCTATAATTCACCCCTCCACTTT

D: TRBD1
V: TRBV2
J: TRBJ1-1
size: -
CDR3: CAGTGTGGPRNTEAFF
DNA: TGTGCCGGTACCGGGACAGGGGGCCCTCGGAACACTGAAGCTTTCTTT

D: -
V: TRBV6-1
J: TRBJ1-2
size: -
CDR3: CASSEWAGRRAYGYTF
DNA: TGTGCCAGCAGTGAATGGGCGGGGAGAAGAGCCTATGGCTACACCTTC

D: TRBD2
V: TRBV19
J: TRBJ2-7
size: -
CDR3: CASSPLAGGSYEQYF
DNA: TGTGCCAGTAGCCCTCTAGCGGGAGGTTCCTACGAGCAGTACTTC

D: TRBD1
V: TRBV3-1/TRBV3-2
J: TRBJ2-6
size: -
CDR3: CASSHSGGQGTGANVLTF
DNA: TGTGCCAGCAGCCACTCAGGGGGACAGGGAACCGGGGCCAACGTCCTGACTTTC

D: -
V: TRBV5-1
J: TRBJ1-1
size: -
CDR3: CASSSKGQGTLRAFF
DNA: TGCGCCAGCAGTTCTAAGGGGCAGGGAACGCTCCGAGCTTTCTTT

D: -
V: TRBV18
J: TRBJ2-1
size: -
CDR3: CASSQGQSSYNEQFF
DNA: TGTGCCAGCTCGCAAGGACAGAGCTCCTACAATGAGCAGTTCTTC

D: TRBD2
V: TRBV5-5
J: TRBJ2-1
size: -
CDR3: CASSRRLAQSYNEQFF
DNA: TGTGCCAGCAGTCGTCGACTAGCGCAGTCCTACAATGAGCAGTTCTTC

D: -
V: TRBV6-5
J: TRBJ1-3
size: few
CDR3: CASSAHSLSGNTIYF
DNA: TGTGCCAGCAGCGCACACAGCCTCTCTGGAAACACCATATATTTT

D: -
V: TRBV2
J: TRBJ1-1
size: -
CDR3: CASTRGMDTEAFF
DNA: TGTGCCAGCACTAGGGGCATGGACACTGAAGCTTTCTTT

D: -
V: TRBV5-1
J: TRBJ2-3
size: -
CDR3: CASSWQGSEDTQYF
DNA: TGCGCCAGCAGCTGGCAGGGTTCTGAAGATACGCAGTATTTT

D: TRBD1
V: TRBV24-1
J: TRBJ1-4
size: -
CDR3: CATSDTTGEANEKLFF
DNA: TGTGCCACCAGTGATACTACAGGGGAAGCTAATGAAAAACTGTTTTTT

D: TRBD1
V: TRBV25-1
J: TRBJ1-4
size: -
CDR3: CASKEGQPNEKLFF
DNA: TGTGCCAGCAAGGAGGGACAGCCAAATGAAAAACTGTTTTTT

D: -
V: TRBV3-1/TRBV3-2
J: TRBJ1-1
size: -
CDR3: CASSQGAYNTEAFF
DNA: TGTGCCAGCAGCCAGGGGGCGTACAACACTGAAGCTTTCTTT

D: -
V: TRBV10-2
J: TRBJ1-5
size: once
CDR3: CASSESRATGWANQPQHF
DNA: TGCGCCAGCAGTGAGTCCCGGGCCACAGGGTGGGCCAATCAGCCCCAGCATTTT

D: -
V: TRBV3-1/TRBV3-2
J: TRBJ2-7
size: -
CDR3: CASSPRGNYEQYF
DNA: TGTGCCAGCAGCCCCCGGGGTAACTACGAGCAGTACTTC

D: -
V: TRBV2
J: TRBJ1-2
size: -
CDR3: CASSEQFYGYTF
DNA: TGTGCCAGCAGTGAACAGTTCTATGGCTACACCTTC

D: TRBD1
V: TRBV30
J: TRBJ1-1
size: -
CDR3: CAADRLGTEAFF
DNA: TGTGCCGCGGACAGGCTAGGGACTGAAGCTTTCTTT

D: TRBD1
V: TRBV19
J: TRBJ1-6
size: -
CDR3: CASSITGQNSPLHF
DNA: TGTGCCAGTAGTATAACGGGACAGAATTCACCCCTCCACTTT

D: -
V: TRBV3-1/TRBV3-2
J: TRBJ1-3
size: -
CDR3: CASSHRGGLSGNTIYF
DNA: TGTGCCAGCAGCCATAGGGGGGGATTATCGGGAAACACCATATATTTT

D: -
V: TRBV4-2
J: TRBJ2-3
size: -
CDR3: CASSLQREGTDTQYF
DNA: TGTGCCAGCAGCCTCCAGAGGGAGGGCACAGATACGCAGTATTTT

D: -
V: TRBV30
J: TRBJ2-2
size: -
CDR3: CAWSVGAPGGELFF
DNA: TGTGCCTGGAGTGTAGGGGCCCCAGGCGGGGAGCTGTTTTTT

D: -
V: TRBV28
J: TRBJ2-1
size: -
CDR3: CASSLVDEQFF
DNA: TGTGCCAGCAGTTTAGTCGATGAGCAGTTCTTC

D: TRBD1
V: TRBV18
J: TRBJ1-6
size: few
CDR3: CASSPGQGYSPLHF
DNA: TGTGCCAGCTCACCCGGACAGGGGTATTCACCCCTCCACTTT

D: TRBD2
V: TRBV7-9
J: TRBJ2-1
size: once
CDR3: CASSLSGLVTDRQFF
DNA: TGTGCCAGCAGCTTATCTGGACTAGTAACGGACCGCCAGTTCTTC

D: -
V: TRBV6-5
J: TRBJ2-3
size: -
CDR3: CASGPEYTDTQYF
DNA: TGTGCCAGCGGTCCTGAGTACACAGATACGCAGTATTTT

D: TRBD2
V: TRBV19
J: TRBJ2-3
size: once
CDR3: CASSIKGRVLAGAPSTDTQYF
DNA: TGTGCCAGTAGTATAAAGGGGCGCGTTCTAGCGGGAGCCCCGAGCACAGATACGCAGTATTTT

D: -
V: TRBV12-3/TRBV12-4
J: TRBJ1-3
size: -
CDR3: CASSFAAGNTIYF
DNA: TGTGCCAGCAGTTTCGCGGCTGGAAACACCATATATTTT

D: -
V: TRBV3-1/TRBV3-2
J: TRBJ2-2
size: -
CDR3: CASSPLANTGELFF
DNA: TGTGCCAGCAGCCCTTTAGCGAACACCGGGGAGCTGTTTTTT

D: -
V: TRBV10-3
J: TRBJ1-2
size: -
CDR3: CAISADRYYGYTF
DNA: TGTGCCATCAGTGCTGACAGGTACTATGGCTACACCTTC

D: TRBD1
V: TRBV19
J: TRBJ1-2
size: -
CDR3: CASSWDRGGYGYTF
DNA: TGTGCCAGTAGTTGGGACAGGGGGGGCTATGGCTACACCTTC

D: -
V: TRBV24-1
J: TRBJ2-7
size: once
CDR3: CATSDPSARLSYEQYF
DNA: TGTGCCACCAGTGATCCTAGCGCGCGACTCTCCTACGAGCAGTACTTC

D: -
V: TRBV7-2
J: TRBJ1-2
size: once
CDR3: CASSPRQINYGYTF
DNA: TGTGCCAGCAGCCCACGACAGATTAACTATGGCTACACCTTC

D: -
V: TRBV5-8
J: TRBJ1-2
size: -
CDR3: CASSLNRGNYGYTF
DNA: TGTGCCAGCAGCTTGAATAGGGGGAACTATGGCTACACCTTC

D: -
V: TRBV28
J: TRBJ2-1
size: -
CDR3: CASIGETEQFF
DNA: TGTGCCAGCATCGGGGAAACTGAGCAGTTCTTC

D: TRBD1
V: TRBV19
J: TRBJ1-1
size: -
CDR3: CASIPQGARNTEAFF
DNA: TGTGCCAGTATACCACAGGGGGCGAGGAACACTGAAGCTTTCTTT

D: TRBD2
V: TRBV5-1
J: TRBJ2-7
size: -
CDR3: CASSLETSGGQGYEQYF
DNA: TGCGCCAGCAGCTTGGAAACTAGCGGGGGGCAAGGCTACGAGCAGTACTTC

D: -
V: TRBV7-9
J: TRBJ1-6
size: -
CDR3: CASSLKGGSYNSPLHF
DNA: TGTGCCAGCAGCTTAAAAGGGGGTTCCTATAATTCACCCCTCCACTTT

D: -
V: TRBV27
J: TRBJ2-2
size: -
CDR3: CASTLDGPGQNTGELFF
DNA: TGTGCCAGCACCTTAGATGGACCGGGACAAAACACCGGGGAGCTGTTTTTT

D: -
V: TRBV7-8
J: TRBJ1-4
size: -
CDR3: CASSKIWGATNEKLFF
DNA: TGTGCCAGCAGCAAGATCTGGGGGGCAACTAATGAAAAACTGTTTTTT

D: TRBD1
V: TRBV10-3
J: TRBJ1-1
size: -
CDR3: CAISDGTGENTEAFF
DNA: TGTGCCATCAGTGATGGAACAGGGGAGAACACTGAAGCTTTCTTT

D: TRBD2
V: TRBV4-1
J: TRBJ2-7
size: once
CDR3: CASSQDGPLWEGIAYEQYF
DNA: TGCGCCAGCAGCCAAGACGGACCTTTGTGGGAGGGGATTGCCTACGAGCAGTACTTC

D: TRBD2
V: TRBV5-1
J: TRBJ2-3
size: few
CDR3: CASSPTSGGALDTQYF
DNA: TGCGCCAGCAGCCCTACTAGCGGGGGGGCCCTAGATACGCAGTATTTT

D: TRBD1
V: TRBV15
J: TRBJ2-2
size: once
CDR3: CATSRDRGQGGDTGELFF
DNA: TGTGCCACCAGCAGAGACAGGGGACAGGGTGGGGACACCGGGGAGCTGTTTTTT

D: TRBD2
V: TRBV10-2
J: TRBJ2-5
size: -
CDR3: CASSERTSGGFQETQYF
DNA: TGCGCCAGCAGTGAGCGGACTAGCGGGGGGTTCCAAGAGACCCAGTACTTC

D: -
V: TRBV20-1
J: TRBJ1-4
size: -
CDR3: CSASELGGTNEKLFF
DNA: TGCAGTGCTAGTGAACTAGGGGGAACTAATGAAAAACTGTTTTTT

D: TRBD1
V: TRBV6-5
J: TRBJ1-2
size: -
CDR3: CASSSGTGVYGYTF
DNA: TGTGCCAGCAGTTCCGGGACAGGGGTCTATGGCTACACCTTC

D: -
V: TRBV4-1
J: TRBJ1-5
size: few
CDR3: CASSQVGRKPQHF
DNA: TGCGCCAGCAGCCAAGTGGGCCGTAAGCCCCAGCATTTT

D: -
V: TRBV3-1/TRBV3-2
J: TRBJ1-1
size: -
CDR3: CASSQRTRGNEAFF
DNA: TGTGCCAGCAGCCAAAGGACAAGGGGCAATGAAGCTTTCTTT

D: TRBD2
V: TRBV6-5
J: TRBJ2-5
size: -
CDR3: CASSRHLGRGETQYF
DNA: TGTGCCAGCAGTCGGCACCTAGGGAGGGGTGAGACCCAGTACTTC

D: TRBD1
V: TRBV30
J: TRBJ1-1
size: -
CDR3: CAGGDRGTEAFF
DNA: TGTGCCGGTGGGGACAGGGGGACTGAAGCTTTCTTT

D: -
V: TRBV30
J: TRBJ1-2
size: few
CDR3: CAWSRHLYGYTF
DNA: TGTGCCTGGAGTCGACACCTCTATGGCTACACCTTC

D: -
V: TRBV7-3
J: TRBJ2-7
size: -
CDR3: CASSLTPGLQYEQYF
DNA: TGTGCCAGCAGCTTAACCCCGGGTCTCCAGTATGAGCAGTACTTC

D: TRBD1
V: TRBV5-1
J: TRBJ1-2
size: -
CDR3: CASSFGQAGYGYTF
DNA: TGCGCCAGCAGCTTCGGACAGGCAGGCTATGGCTACACCTTC